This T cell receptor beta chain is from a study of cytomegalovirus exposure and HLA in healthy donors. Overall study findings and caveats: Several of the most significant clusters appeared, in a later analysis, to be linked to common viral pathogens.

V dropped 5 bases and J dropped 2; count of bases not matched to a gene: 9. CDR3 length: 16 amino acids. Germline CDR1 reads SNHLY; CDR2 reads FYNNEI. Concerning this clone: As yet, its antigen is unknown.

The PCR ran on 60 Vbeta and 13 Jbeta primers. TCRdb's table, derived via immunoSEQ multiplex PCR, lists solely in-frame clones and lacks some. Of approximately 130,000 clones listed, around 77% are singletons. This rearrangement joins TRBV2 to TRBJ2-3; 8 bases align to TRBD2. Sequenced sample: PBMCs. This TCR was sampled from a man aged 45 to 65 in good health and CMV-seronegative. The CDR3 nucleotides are TGTGCCAGCAGTCGGGGGGGAGGGCGCTTCACAGATACGCAGTATTTT. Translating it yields CASSRGGGRFTDTQYF.